This T cell receptor (beta chain) was sequenced for a study of cytomegalovirus exposure and HLA in healthy donors. The study ran its PCR with 60 Vbeta and 13 Jbeta primers. The repertoire was sequenced with immunoSEQ multiplex PCR; TCRdb's copy has only in-frame clones and lacks some. The table includes over 150,000 clones, about 77% detected once. Germline V lookup: CDR1 ENHRY, CDR2 SYGVKD. The junction had 5 bases not matched to a gene; V was cut back by 5 bases and J by 7 bases. This CDR3 is built from 13 residues. This clone was counted once. Antigen specificity is unknown. Findings of the study overall: Later work found most CMV-associated TCR beta chains apparently HLA-restricted.

V and J are TRBV10-3 and TRBJ2-7; the match to TRBD2 covers 10 bases. Sequencing was performed on PBMCs. This clonotype originated in a middle-aged woman in good health and CMV-seropositive. CDR3 coding DNA: TGTGCCATCAGTCAGCGGGAGGGCCAAGAGCAGTACTTC. Protein product: CAISQREGQEQYF.